This entry lists 27 T cell receptor beta chains sequenced from one sample in a study of T-cell reconstitution after alpha-beta-depleted transplantation in children (dated by TCRdb to about 2016). Library preparation was by PCR. The sequencer was an Illumina HiSeq 2500. To normalize quantification of the TCRbeta repertoire, the TCR libraries were built with molecular barcoding that relied on unique molecular identifiers. In TCRdb, the public reads were trimmed at Q25 with fastp and aligned with MiXCR, with productive beta chains retained. Each CDR3 protein gets just one entry, which takes the most common genes and DNA from the rows behind it. A total of around 530,000 distinct CDR3 sequences appear in this sample, 32% of them only once. The ten largest make up 2% to 2.5% of the sample. The starting material was PBMCs from the stem cell graft donor, obtained from the stem cell graft. These receptors were collected from a human donor who donated a stem cell graft to a child with aplastic anemia.

The V and J genes are TRBV5-2 and TRBJ2-2; no DNA check was done on the table's D call, TRBD1. TRBV5-2 is assigned pseudogene status. The CDR3 extends over 14 amino acids. CDR3 DNA: TGTGCCACGATTCGGGACAGGGGAACCGGGGAGCTGTTTTTT. As protein: CATIRDRGTGELFF.

The chain joins TRBV18 to TRBJ1-5, with D perhaps TRBD1 (5 bases). The CDR3 has 14 residues. Trimming took off 2 bases at V and 6 bases at J, with 11 bases between the two ends. Germline-derived CDR1 and CDR2 are KGHSH and LQKENI. The CDR3 DNA is TGTGCCAGCTCACCAATGGCAGGGATTCAGCCCCAGCATTTT. Translated: CASSPMAGIQPQHF. The full variable domain, its missing parts supplied by reference TRBV18 and TRBJ1-5, is NAGVMQNPRHLVRRRGQEARLRCSPMKGHSHVYWYRQLPEEGLKFMVYLQKENIIDESGMPKERFSAEFPKEGPSILRIQQVVRGDSAAYFCASSPMAGIQPQHFGDGTRLSIL.

This clonotype occurred many times. The genes are TRBV19 and TRBJ2-7, with TRBD2 matching over 10 bases. The V gene's germline CDR1 is LNHDA and CDR2 SQIVND (reference sequence). The CDR3 loop spans 14 amino acids. The trim removed 6 bases at V and 5 bases at J, leaving 7 bases unmatched. CDR3 bases: TGTGCCAGTAGAACAGCGGGAGGGCCCCACGAGCAGTACTTC. This sequence encodes CASRTAGGPHEQYF. The full variable domain, with the rest looked up from reference TRBV19 and TRBJ2-7, is DGGITQSPKYLFRKEGQNVTLSCEQNLNHDAMYWYRQDPGQGLRLIYYSQIVNDFQKGDIAEGYSVSREKKESFPLTVTSAQKNPTAFYLCASRTAGGPHEQYFGPGTRLTVT.

This clonotype was seen more than once but under ten times. The CDR3 nucleotides are TGTGCCAGCAGCTTAACTAGCGGGGACACCGGGGAGCTGTTTTTT. Translated: CASSLTSGDTGELFF. The chain uses TRBV7-9 and TRBJ2-2; 10 bases line up with TRBD2. With V trimmed by 2 bases and J by 3 bases, 0 bases remained unmatched. CDR1 SEHNR and CDR2 FQNEAQ come from the germline V gene (reference sequence). The CDR3 has 15 residues.

The chain is built from TRBV24-1 and TRBJ1-4; 9 bases are a match to TRBD1. The germline gives CDR1 KGHDR, CDR2 SFDVKD. J was trimmed by 3 bases and V by 4 bases; bases with no gene match: 14. This CDR3 comprises 19 residues. The CDR3 loop is CATSDPSTGGGSANEKLFF. The CDR3 region has the DNA TGTGCCACCAGTGACCCATCTACAGGGGGCGGATCTGCTAATGAAAAACTGTTTTTT.

This clonotype was recorded a few times. This chain links TRBV7-7 with TRBJ2-5, with D perhaps matching TRBD1 (5 bases). Germline assignment: CDR1 SSHAT and CDR2 FNYEAQ (reference sequence). V lost 5 bases, J lost 5 bases, and 15 bases lay in between. The CDR3 runs 14 residues. CDR3 coding DNA: TGTGCCAGCAGCCTAGGGGCGGCGGAGGAGACCCAGTACTTC. It yields the protein CASSLGAAEETQYF.

This clonotype has just a few counts. The chain links TRBV29-1 to TRBJ1-1; D unresolved. Germline V lookup: CDR1 SQVTM, CDR2 ANQGSEA. The germline V and J ends were trimmed by 8 bases and 8 bases, with 21 bases remaining between them. This CDR3 is built from 13 residues. CDR3 loop: CSSRSEGLYEAFF. The CDR3 DNA is TGCAGCAGCCGATCCGAGGGATTATACGAAGCTTTCTTT.

The V gene is TRBV11-3, the J gene TRBJ2-1; perhaps TRBD2 as D (5 bases). The CDR3 spans 13 residues. Germline V lookup: CDR1 SGHNT, CDR2 YENEEA. The germline V and J ends were trimmed by 3 bases and 10 bases, with 13 bases remaining between them. For the CDR3, the DNA is TGTGCCAGCAGCTTCTCGGACTGGGGAGAGCAGTTCTTC. It yields the protein CASSFSDWGEQFF.

This rearrangement joins TRBV25-1 to TRBJ2-1, with a possible D match to TRBD1 (6 bases). The V gene's germline CDR1 is MGHDK and CDR2 SYGVNS. The CDR3 runs 11 residues. V was clipped by 10 bases and J by 8 bases, with 12 bases between them. For the CDR3, the DNA is TGTGCCACGCAACAGGGTTATGAGCAGTTCTTC. This gives the protein CATQQGYEQFF.

CDR3 amino acids: CASSLNAGLEAFF. The DNA for the CDR3 is TGCGCCAGCAGCTTGAATGCAGGGCTGGAAGCTTTCTTT. The J gene is TRBJ1-1, the V gene TRBV5-1; tentatively, D is TRBD1 (5 bases). Germline V CDR1 and CDR2: SGHRS, YFSETQ. CDR3 length equals 13 residues. The V and J ends lost 1 base and 8 bases respectively, with 12 bases between them.

This clonotype was recorded only once. This chain uses TRBV29-1 with TRBJ2-4; no firm D call. Trimming pared 6 bases from V and 11 bases from J, leaving 23 bases between. The CDR3 spans 14 residues. Germline-derived CDR1 and CDR2 are SQVTM and ANQGSEA. The CDR3 here is CSVVPTGPIVVQYF. In DNA form, the CDR3 reads TGCAGCGTCGTCCCGACTGGACCCATTGTAGTTCAGTACTTC.

In this sample, this clonotype turned up once. The CDR3 nucleotides read TGTGCCAGCAGCGTAGAACCAGGGGCCCTCTCCTACAATGAGCAGTTCTTC. Translating gives CASSVEPGALSYNEQFF. The chain couples TRBV9 to TRBJ2-1; possibly TRBD1 for D (6 bases). The CDR3 length is 17 residues. Germline V gene data show CDR1 as SGDLS and CDR2 as YYNGEE. The ends were cut back, 0 bases at V and 0 bases at J, with 13 bases in the middle.

This chain links TRBV5-1 with TRBJ1-1, with TRBD1 matching 8 bases. The length of the CDR3 is 15 residues. Germline V gives CDR1 SGHRS, CDR2 YFSETQ. After removal of 1 base from V and 3 bases from J, the junction contained 5 bases not matched to a gene. CDR3 nucleotides: TGCGCCAGCAGCTTGTTCAGGGGGCTGGACACTGAAGCTTTCTTT. This codes for CASSLFRGLDTEAFF. Variable domain in full (rest from reference TRBV5-1 and TRBJ1-1): KAGVTQTPRYLIKTRGQQVTLSCSPISGHRSVSWYQQTPGQGLQFLFEYFSETQRNKGNFPGRFSGRQFSNSRSEMNVSTLELGDSALYLCASSLFRGLDTEAFFGQGTRLTVV.

This clonotype was seen more than once but under ten times. The rearrangement uses TRBV15 and TRBJ2-1, with D possibly matching TRBD1 (5 bases). Germline CDR1 reads LNHNV; CDR2 reads YYDKDF (reference sequence). Trimming removed 8 bases at V and 1 base at J, with 12 bases between. The CDR3 spans 14 residues. Here the CDR3 DNA reads TGTGCCACCGGGGCAGGGAATTCCTACAATGAGCAGTTCTTC. Its translation: CATGAGNSYNEQFF. The full variable domain, rest sourced from reference TRBV15 and TRBJ2-1, is DAMVIQNPRYQVTQFGKPVTLSCSQTLNHNVMYWYQQKSSQAPKLLFHYYDKDFNNEADTPDNFQSRRPNTSFCFLDIRSPGLGDTAMYLCATGAGNSYNEQFFGPGTRLTVL.

This clonotype appeared a few times. The chain is built from TRBV20-1 and TRBJ2-1, with 9 bases that match TRBD2. The CDR3 contains 14 residues. Germline V gene lookup returns CDR1 DFQATT and CDR2 SNEGSKA (reference sequence). Trimming removed 2 bases from V and 8 bases from J; junction bases left unmatched: 7. The CDR3 protein is CSARRLAGFDEQFF. DNA of the CDR3: TGCAGTGCTAGACGCCTAGCGGGGTTCGATGAGCAGTTCTTC.

The chain has TRBV19 and TRBJ2-5, with TRBD2 matching 9 bases. Looked up from germline, CDR1 is LNHDA and CDR2 is SQIVND (reference sequence). The trim removed 6 bases at V and 5 bases at J, leaving 10 bases unmatched. The CDR3 runs 15 residues. The DNA of the CDR3 is TGTGCCAGTAGGAGCGGGGGGTATGCAAGGGAGACCCAGTACTTC. Its translation: CASRSGGYARETQYF.

This clonotype was recorded a few times. The J gene is TRBJ1-2, the V gene TRBV7-2; 8 bases line up with TRBD1. Germline V gene data show CDR1 as SGHTA and CDR2 as FQGNSA. The J segment lost 3 bases and the V segment lost 5 bases, leaving 5 bases of the junction unmatched. The CDR3 consists of 14 residues. This chain's CDR3 is CASSPSTGDYGYTF. The DNA for the CDR3 is TGTGCCAGCAGCCCCTCGACAGGGGACTATGGCTACACCTTC.

This clonotype has just a few counts. The rearrangement joins TRBV7-2 to TRBJ1-1; D is uncertain. The CDR3 runs to 12 residues. Trimming stripped 3 bases from V and 7 bases from J, with 9 bases between. Germline V CDR1 and CDR2: SGHTA, FQGNSA. The CDR3 sequence is CASSFSRGEAFF. CDR3 nucleotide sequence: TGTGCCAGCAGCTTTTCGAGAGGTGAAGCTTTCTTT. Together with reference TRBV7-2 and TRBJ1-1, the CDR3 gives the full variable domain: GAGVSQSPSNKVTEKGKDVELRCDPISGHTALYWYRQSLGQGLEFLIYFQGNSAPDKSGLPSDRFSAERTGGSVSTLTIQRTQQEDSAVYLCASSFSRGEAFFGQGTRLTVV.

V is TRBV29-1 and J is TRBJ2-1, with 9 bases that match TRBD2. The CDR3 extends over 15 amino acids. J was trimmed by 9 bases and V by 4 bases; bases with no gene match: 13. Germline-derived CDR1 and CDR2 are SQVTM and ANQGSEA. The CDR3 loop is CSVALVAGDKVEQFF. The CDR3 coding sequence is TGCAGCGTTGCACTGGTAGCGGGAGATAAGGTTGAGCAGTTCTTC.

This clonotype came up a few times. In DNA, the CDR3 is TGTGCCATCAGTGAGTCACGTAGCGGGCCGTACAATGAGCAGTTCTTC. Amino acid sequence: CAISESRSGPYNEQFF. V usage is TRBV10-3 and J usage is TRBJ2-1, with 7 bases identical to TRBD2. The CDR3 spans 16 residues. J lost 4 bases, V lost 0 bases, and 6 bases had no gene match. The germline CDR1 and CDR2 sequences are ENHRY and SYGVKD.

The chain combines TRBV29-1 with TRBJ2-3, with 8 positions matching TRBD2. Trimming took 3 bases from V and 1 from J; bases not matched to a gene: 6. This CDR3 spans 15 amino acids. Per the germline V gene, CDR1 is SQVTM and CDR2 is ANQGSEA. CDR3 sequence reads: CSVEETSVRTDTQYF. The CDR3 coding sequence is TGCAGCGTTGAGGAGACTAGCGTCCGCACAGATACGCAGTATTTT.

This clonotype has just a few counts. The chain combines TRBV7-3 with TRBJ2-2, with D possibly TRBD2 on 5 matching bases. Looked up from germline, CDR1 is SGHTA and CDR2 is FQGTGA. The CDR3 totals 12 residues. The ends were cut back, 11 bases at V and 6 bases at J, with 13 bases in the middle. CDR3 protein: CAVRRLPGELFF. In DNA form, the CDR3 reads TGTGCCGTTAGGAGGCTACCCGGGGAGCTGTTTTTT.

The table lists this clonotype with a few counts. This rearrangement joins TRBV5-1 to TRBJ1-4; maybe TRBD1 (5 bases). The germline V gene has CDR1 SGHRS and CDR2 YFSETQ. V lost 7 bases to trimming and J lost 7 bases, with 17 bases between them. The CDR3 has 14 residues. Written as DNA, the CDR3 is TGCGCCAGCGGTCTTGGGGGGGACGCTGAAAAACTGTTTTTT. It yields the protein CASGLGGDAEKLFF.

This clonotype was seen a few times. V is TRBV29-1 and J is TRBJ1-1; possible D gene TRBD1, 6 bases. Germline V CDR1 and CDR2: SQVTM, ANQGSEA. The germline V and J ends were trimmed by 7 bases and 1 base, with 7 bases remaining between them. The CDR3 has 11 residues. The CDR3 loop is CSGTENTEAFF. In DNA form, the CDR3 reads TGCAGCGGGACAGAGAACACTGAAGCTTTCTTT.

This clonotype was seen many times. The chain uses TRBV20-1 and TRBJ2-1, with TRBD1 matching 7 bases. Germline values: CDR1 DFQATT, CDR2 SNEGSKA (reference sequence). Losses at the gene ends were 6 bases for V and 5 bases for J; bases not matched to a gene: 10. CDR3 length equals 14 residues. CDR3 nucleotides: TGCAGTGCGGGCCGGGACAGAACTAACAATGAGCAGTTCTTC. Its protein product is CSAGRDRTNNEQFF.

This clonotype was counted a few times. CDR3 loop: CASSRGLNQPQHF. The CDR3 nucleotides are TGCGCCAGCAGCCGGGGCCTTAATCAGCCCCAGCATTTT. The V call is TRBV4-1, the J call TRBJ1-5; TRBD1 might be the D (5 bases). The V gene's germline CDR1 is MGHRA and CDR2 YSYEKL. The V end lost 4 bases, the J end lost 4 bases, and 8 bases lay between the germline ends. The CDR3 sequence is 13 residues long.

In this sample, this clonotype turned up a few times. This chain connects TRBV5-5 to TRBJ2-3; D possibly matches TRBD1 or TRBD2 (5 bases each). Germline values: CDR1 SGHKS, CDR2 YYEKEE (reference sequence). The ends were cut back, 3 bases at V and 4 bases at J, with 18 bases in the middle. The CDR3 contains 16 residues. As DNA, the CDR3 is TGTGCCAGCAGCTCCTCAATAGCGCTAGGGGCAGATACGCAGTATTTT. Protein: CASSSSIALGADTQYF.